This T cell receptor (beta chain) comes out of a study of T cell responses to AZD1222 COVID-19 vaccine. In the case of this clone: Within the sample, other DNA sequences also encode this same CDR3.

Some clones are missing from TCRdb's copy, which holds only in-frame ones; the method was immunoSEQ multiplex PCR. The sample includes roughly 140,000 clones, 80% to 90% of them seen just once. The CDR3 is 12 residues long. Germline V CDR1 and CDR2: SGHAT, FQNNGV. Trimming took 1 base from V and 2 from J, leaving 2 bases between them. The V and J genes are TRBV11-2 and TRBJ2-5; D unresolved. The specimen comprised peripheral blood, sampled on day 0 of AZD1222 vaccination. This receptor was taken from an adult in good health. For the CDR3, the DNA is TGTGCCAGCAGCTTAGGGCAAGAGACCCAGTACTTC. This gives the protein CASSLGQETQYF.